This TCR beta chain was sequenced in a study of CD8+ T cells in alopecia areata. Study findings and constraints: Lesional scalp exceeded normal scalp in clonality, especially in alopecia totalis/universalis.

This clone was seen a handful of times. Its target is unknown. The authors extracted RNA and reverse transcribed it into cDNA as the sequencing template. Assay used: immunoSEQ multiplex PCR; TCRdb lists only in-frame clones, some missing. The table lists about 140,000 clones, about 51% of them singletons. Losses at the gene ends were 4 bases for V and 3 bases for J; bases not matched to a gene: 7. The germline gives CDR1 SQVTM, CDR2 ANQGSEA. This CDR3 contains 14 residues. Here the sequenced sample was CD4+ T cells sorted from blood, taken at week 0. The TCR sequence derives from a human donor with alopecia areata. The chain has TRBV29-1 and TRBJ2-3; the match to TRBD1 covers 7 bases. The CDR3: CSVGRQGRTDTQYF. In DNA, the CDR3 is TGCAGCGTTGGACGACAGGGTCGGACAGATACGCAGTATTTT.